The present TCR beta chain was sequenced within a study of technical replicates of blood from several donors. Here immunoSEQ multiplex PCR was the method, and the copy in TCRdb shows in-frame clones only, minus some. The repertoire consists of over 65,000 clones, with 94% occurring once and the leading ten covering around 0.25%. This CDR3 is built from 15 residues. CDR1 is MDHEN and CDR2 is SYDVKM in the germline V gene. Between the trimmed V and J ends, which lost 5 bases and 5 bases, there was a span of 18 bases. This clone was seen a single time. The source material was T cells isolated from PBMCs. This TCR was recovered from a human donor in good health. The J gene is TRBJ2-5, the V gene TRBV28; a weak D match, TRBD2 (7 bases). Written as DNA, the CDR3 is TGTGCCAGCAGTCTGTACAGGGACGGGGGGGAGACCCAGTACTTC. This sequence encodes CASSLYRDGGETQYF.